This entry concerns a single T cell receptor (beta chain). This clone was observed a handful of times. Its target antigen remains unknown. No clone much larger than this one lies a single base away; base qualities are absent. The label giving this sample's time point can be read as: 24 weeks on oral tofacitinib. The sample's treatment or condition label is to be understood as: oral pan-JAK inhibitor, 5-10 mg twice daily. From alopecia areata patients, peripheral blood was collected along with lesional scalp punch biopsies. PBMCs were isolated by density centrifugation and stained for CD3, CD4 and CD8, and CD4+ and CD8+ T cells were sorted on a FACSAria. Libraries were prepared through the immunoSEQ multiplex PCR assay. RNA was extracted from all samples and reverse transcribed into cDNA, which served as template for TCR sequencing. First-strand cDNA was synthesized using SuperScript III with a 2:1 mix of oligo-dT and random hexamers. Amplification bias was assessed with a synthetic immune receptor repertoire, and residual bias was removed computationally. Under the source paper's analysis protocol: After raw reads were preprocessed to remove errors, the CDR3 was defined following IMGT conventions as running from the conserved cysteine to phenylalanine. Clonality was computed as 1 minus the Shannon entropy, with the entropy normalized by log2 of the number of productive unique TCRs. Whether scalp clones were CD4 or CD8 was inferred by matching scalp TCRbeta sequences against CD4 and CD8 repertoires sorted from blood. Held by TCRdb, this immuneACCESS table contains in-frame sequences only and omits some clones. Under half of the omission traces to an unresolved V gene where checked; the cause of the rest is unknown. D and trimming come from the DNA, and the V and J calls and clone size come from that table. The sample has some 200,000 clones on record, around 50% of them singletons. Around 12% of the sample belongs to the ten largest clones.

The data belong to a study of CD8+ T cells in alopecia areata (dated by TCRdb to between 2017 and 2018). Background on the whole study: Treated patients were enrolled in an open-label pilot trial of oral tofacitinib at 5 to 10 mg twice daily for moderate-to-severe alopecia areata. RNA was extracted with the PAXgene miRNA kit for fixed scalp, the miRNeasy kit for PBMCs, and the RNeasy kit for mouse skin. In treated patients, disease severity was measured using the SALT score, which gives the percentage of scalp surface area affected. Clonality in the scalp was compared among normal scalp (n=4), patchy alopecia areata scalp (n=8), and alopecia totalis/universalis scalp (n=8). The study used high-throughput TCRbeta sequencing to examine T cell clonal expansion in alopecia areata, in both the C3H/HeJ mouse model and human patients. Human TCRbeta sequencing covered scalp tissue and sorted CD4+ and CD8+ peripheral blood T cells from patchy and totalis/universalis alopecia areata patients and healthy controls. Tofacitinib was given for 6 to 18 months, followed by 6 months of follow-up off drug to assess delayed response and recurrence. TCRbeta CDR3 regions were amplified by immunoSEQ multiplex PCR using 35 Vbeta forward and 13 Jbeta reverse primers. Biopsies were taken from tofacitinib-treated patients at baseline and again at 4 and 24 weeks into treatment, and several of those patients also had a later scalp biopsy. The research as a whole found: Unlike mouse skin, which is dominated by gammadelta T cells, normal human skin has resident alphabeta T cells that are also sequenced, and this complicates analysis of the scalp TCR repertoire. TCR sequences shared between patients were less clear than in mice, possibly partly because of HLA diversity in the patient population. Because the treated cohort was small and had only one nonresponder, larger studies are needed to examine links between baseline CD8+ expansion and response. Higher clonality and more expanded CD8+ clones were observed in lesional scalp than in normal scalp, particularly in alopecia totalis/universalis, a finding suggestive of antigenic drive. During tofacitinib treatment, many expanded lesional clones remained in scalp and blood, and this persistence may partly explain relapse after treatment is stopped. With tofacitinib, both scalp clonality and the number of expanded CD8+ clones among the top 100 scalp clones went down significantly.

CDR1 SQVTM and CDR2 ANQGSEA are derived from the germline V gene. Its CDR3 holds 13 amino acids, cysteine through phenylalanine. Only CDR3 DNA is held: 39 bases, read in frame from base 1. Germline trimming: 0 bases from V, 7 bases from J; junction bases outside gene matches: 0. The sequence joins TRBV29-1 to TRBJ2-1, with 10 central nucleotides matching TRBD1. This specimen was CD8+ T cells sorted from blood, taken at week 24, from a patient treated with tofacitinib. The sequence came from a human donor with alopecia areata. The CDR3 sequence is CSVEEGQGNEQFF. At the DNA level, the sequence is TGCAGCGTTGAAGAGGGACAGGGGAATGAGCAGTTCTTC.